The 13 T cell receptor beta chains given below trace back to one sample, sequenced in a study of T cell responses to AZD1222 COVID-19 vaccine. The method was immunoSEQ multiplex PCR; TCRdb's version includes in-frame clones alone and lacks a portion of them. There are 130,000 or so clones in the sample; about 91% occur only once, and about 1.9% lies in the top ten. Sequenced material: peripheral blood, taken on day 0 of AZD1222 vaccination. Receptor source: an adult in good health.

The rearrangement uses TRBV4-1 and TRBJ1-6; possible D gene TRBD1, 5 bases. CDR1 is MGHRA and CDR2 is YSYEKL in the germline V gene. V lost 1 base and J lost 5, with 12 bases in between. The CDR3 consists of 16 residues. CDR3 protein: CASSQASGTNNSPLHF. CDR3 nucleotide sequence: TGCGCCAGCAGCCAAGCTTCGGGGACCAATAATTCACCCCTCCACTTT.

The chain recombines TRBV6-2 or TRBV6-3 with TRBJ1-5, with D unclear. The CDR3 consists of 14 residues. Trimming removed 6 bases at V and 5 bases at J, with 14 bases between. Germline V CDR1 and CDR2: MNHEY, SVGEGT. The CDR3 loop is CASSRGGEDQPQHF. The CDR3 bases are TGTGCCAGCAGCCGAGGTGGAGAGGATCAGCCCCAGCATTTT.

In the case of this clone: Different DNA sequences within this sample yield the same CDR3. The chain links TRBV6-1 to TRBJ1-1, with D unclear. The V gene lost 3 bases and the J gene lost 4 bases, with 9 bases spanning the gap. The V gene's germline CDR1 is MNHNS and CDR2 SASEGT. CDR3 length: 13 residues. CDR3 amino acids: CASSEARGTEAFF. As DNA, the CDR3 is TGTGCCAGCAGTGAGGCCCGGGGCACTGAAGCTTTCTTT.

V and J are TRBV6-2 or TRBV6-3 and TRBJ1-1; the match to TRBD1 covers 7 bases. CDR1 is MNHEY and CDR2 is SVGEGT in the germline V gene. The CDR3 is 13 residues long. The J segment lost 8 bases and the V segment lost 3 bases, leaving 6 bases of the junction unmatched. This CDR3 is CASSYIQGTEAFF. DNA of the CDR3: TGTGCCAGCAGTTATATACAGGGGACAGAAGCTTTCTTT.

This chain joins TRBV9 and TRBJ1-5; no clear D gene. The CDR3 sequence is 14 residues long. Germline V gene sequence: CDR1 SGDLS, CDR2 YYNGEE. The V end was cut by 4 bases, the J end by 2 bases, with 10 bases between. CDR3 protein: CASSSDGGNQPQHF. CDR3 nucleotides: TGTGCCAGCAGCTCAGACGGGGGCAATCAGCCCCAGCATTTT.

The rearrangement joins TRBV5-1 to TRBJ1-3; tentatively, D is TRBD1 (5 bases). Trimming shortened V by 1 base and J by 0 bases, and 8 bases separated the two germline ends. Germline-derived CDR1 and CDR2 are SGHRS and YFSETQ. This CDR3 is built from 15 residues. The CDR3 DNA reads as TGCGCCAGCAGCTTGTATGGGGGCTCTGGAAACACCATATATTTT. Translating it yields CASSLYGGSGNTIYF.

A single count supports this clone. This chain uses TRBV25-1 with TRBJ1-6, with 7 bases aligning to TRBD1. The V and J ends lost 4 bases and 0 bases, in that order; junction bases with no gene match: 6. The length of the CDR3 is 17 residues. Germline V gives CDR1 MGHDK, CDR2 SYGVNS. CDR3: CASSGDSRSSYNSPLHF. The CDR3 coding sequence is TGTGCCAGCAGTGGGGACAGTAGGAGCTCCTATAATTCACCCCTCCACTTT.

The genes are TRBV10-3 and TRBJ2-7; TRBD1 is a possible D gene (6 bases). Germline CDR1 is ENHRY and CDR2 is SYGVKD. Trimming removed 4 bases at V and 3 bases at J, with 10 bases between. The CDR3 length is 13 residues. The CDR3 reads CAISAETGYEQYF. CDR3 in DNA: TGTGCCATCAGTGCGGAGACAGGCTACGAGCAGTACTTC.

The rearrangement joins TRBV5-1 to TRBJ1-5; D gene uncertain. V was pared by 5 bases and J by 3 bases, with 9 bases between. The CDR3 has 13 residues. Germline loops: CDR1 SGHRS, CDR2 YFSETQ. CDR3 bases: TGCGCCAGCAGTTTACGGCCCAATCAGCCCCAGCATTTT. It specifies CASSLRPNQPQHF.

The chain uses TRBV5-5 and TRBJ2-3; TRBD2 matches 9 bases. V was clipped by 0 bases and J by 4 bases; unmatched bases: 12. The CDR3 contains 18 residues. The V gene's germline CDR1 is SGHKS and CDR2 YYEKEE (reference sequence). The CDR3 here is CASSLGLAGGPGADTQYF. In nucleotides, the CDR3 is TGTGCCAGCAGCTTGGGACTGGCGGGGGGGCCGGGCGCAGATACGCAGTATTTT.

J is TRBJ1-1 and V is TRBV9; no clear D gene. The CDR3 loop spans 11 amino acids. Germline CDR1 is SGDLS and CDR2 is YYNGEE. The V end was cut by 3 bases, the J end by 10 bases, with 10 bases between. The CDR3 loop is CASSGGSTAFF. CDR3 coding DNA: TGTGCCAGCAGCGGCGGGAGTACAGCTTTCTTT.

The rearrangement uses TRBV5-1 and TRBJ2-7; D could derive from TRBD1 or TRBD2 (5 bases each). Germline V gene lookup returns CDR1 SGHRS and CDR2 YFSETQ. CDR3 length: 15 amino acids. The V end was cut by 2 bases, the J end by 1 base, with 13 bases between. CDR3 DNA: TGCGCCAGCAGCTTTGTTCGGGGCCCTTCCTACGAGCAGTACTTC. It specifies CASSFVRGPSYEQYF.

The rearrangement uses TRBV6-2 or TRBV6-3 and TRBJ1-1; 10 bases agree with TRBD1. Germline trimming cut 5 bases from V and 3 bases from J; bases unmatched to any gene: 9. Germline loops: CDR1 MNHEY, CDR2 SVGEGT. The CDR3 sequence is 16 residues long. Here the CDR3 DNA reads TGTGCCAGCAGTCCCCTTCCCGGACAGGGGGACACTGAAGCTTTCTTT. Translation: CASSPLPGQGDTEAFF.